The entry below describes one T cell receptor beta chain. The junction shows a germline mismatch at one end, possibly a read error. These data originate in a study of T cells in Graves' hyperthyroidism and ophthalmopathy. In germline, CDR1 is SGHAT, CDR2 FQNNGV. The CDR3 spans 14 residues. Amplified TCR beta CDR3 regions derived from RNA transcripts. An initial round of RT-PCR targeting the TCR CDR3 relied on the HTBI primer set. Using its own MiXCR run on the multiplex PCR reads, TCRdb lists one record per CDR3 protein. The sample holds about 740,000 distinct CDR3 sequences; 14% are singletons and the top ten take 10%.

The genes are TRBV11-2 and TRBJ2-7, with D possibly TRBD2 on 5 matching bases. Sequenced material: blood. The receptor was derived from a woman under 30 with Graves' hyperthyroidism. CDR3 loop: CAGSLEAGVDEQYF. The CDR3 DNA reads as TGTGCCGGCAGCTTAGAGGCGGGTGTCGACGAGCAGTACTTC.